The 30 T cell receptor beta chains listed next were all sequenced from one sample in a study of T cell repertoires in cytomegalovirus infection. MiXCR, run by TCRdb on the reads, gives a single entry per CDR3 protein. The sample has 80,000 or so distinct CDR3 sequences; roughly 39% are singletons. These TCRs' antigens remain unknown. Source: CD8+ T cells from cultured PBMCs, taken from culture after CMV antigen stimulation. The receptors were gathered from a human donor in good health (CMV status not recorded). Some clones in this sample may be carry-over from other donors' samples.

This clonotype has just a few counts. V usage is TRBV19 and J usage is TRBJ1-5, with D possibly being TRBD1 (6 bases). V lost 1 base and J lost 4, with 8 bases in between. CDR1 is LNHDA, CDR2 SQIVND, per germline (reference sequence). The CDR3 has 14 amino acids. CDR3 region: CASSIGQVNQPQHF. The CDR3 DNA reads TGTGCCAGTAGTATAGGACAGGTTAATCAGCCCCAGCATTTT.

V gene TRBV7-6 combines with J gene TRBJ1-5, with 10 nucleotides matching TRBD1. CDR1 and CDR2 from the germline V gene are SGHVS and FNYEAQ. V gave up 5 bases and J gave up 4 bases; unmatched junction bases: 5. The CDR3 length is 15 residues. In nucleotides, the CDR3 is TGTGCCAGCAGCCGGACGGACAGGGGGAATCAGCCCCAGCATTTT. Translated: CASSRTDRGNQPQHF.

This rearrangement joins TRBV3-1 to TRBJ2-1; 8 bases line up with TRBD2. Germline values: CDR1 LGHDT, CDR2 YNNKEL (reference sequence). The CDR3 length is 17 residues. Trimming took 0 bases from V and 8 from J; bases not matched to a gene: 12. CDR3 sequence reads: CASSQDIVSGGRDEQFF. In nucleotides, the CDR3 is TGTGCCAGCAGCCAAGATATCGTATCGGGGGGGCGGGATGAGCAGTTCTTC.

The rearrangement uses TRBV28 and TRBJ2-1; 11 nucleotides align to TRBD1. V lost 5 bases to trimming and J lost 6 bases; unmatched junction nucleotides: 3. Germline loops: CDR1 MDHEN, CDR2 SYDVKM. This CDR3 has 14 residues. The CDR3 loop is CASSPGTGGNEQFF. The CDR3 DNA is TGTGCCAGCAGTCCCGGGACAGGGGGCAATGAGCAGTTCTTC. Full variable domain (rest looked up from reference TRBV28 and TRBJ2-1): DVKVTQSSRYLVKRTGEKVFLECVQDMDHENMFWYRQDPGLGLRLIYFSYDVKMKEKGDIPEGYSVSREKKERFSLILESASTNQTSMYLCASSPGTGGNEQFFGPGTRLTVL.

This chain connects TRBV13 to TRBJ2-1; no clear D gene. There are 13 residues in the CDR3. Germline CDR1 and CDR2: PRHDT and FYEKMQ (reference sequence). Between the trimmed V and J ends, which lost 10 bases and 1 base, there was a span of 11 bases. CDR3 in amino acids: CATTTLSYNEQFF. The CDR3 DNA is TGTGCCACCACGACTCTGTCCTACAATGAGCAGTTCTTC.

V is TRBV19 and J is TRBJ1-1, with D tentatively TRBD1 (5 bases). Germline CDR1 and CDR2: LNHDA and SQIVND (reference sequence). The germline V and J ends were trimmed by 5 bases and 1 base, with 11 bases remaining between them. The CDR3 has 14 amino acids. In nucleotides, the CDR3 is TGTGCCAGTAGTGCAGGAGGGGAGAACACTGAAGCTTTCTTT. It encodes CASSAGGENTEAFF.

The table lists this clonotype with a few counts. The chain is built from TRBV6-6 and TRBJ2-7; TRBD1 agrees at 7 bases. Losses at the gene ends were 0 bases for V and 6 bases for J; bases not matched to a gene: 8. Germline V gene lookup returns CDR1 MNHNY and CDR2 SVGAGI (reference sequence). CDR3 length: 15 amino acids. CDR3 amino acids: CASSYSFDRAVEQYF. The CDR3 DNA is TGTGCCAGCAGTTACTCGTTCGACAGGGCGGTCGAGCAGTACTTC.

J is TRBJ1-4 and V is TRBV6-1; D is perhaps TRBD1 (5 bases). Deletions cut 1 base from V and 8 bases from J, with 26 bases between. The length of the CDR3 is 19 residues. Germline V gives CDR1 MNHNS, CDR2 SASEGT. The CDR3 nucleotides read TGTGCCAGCAGTGAAGGTTATGGGGCAGGGATCTACTTGGGGGAAAAACTGTTTTTT. This gives the protein CASSEGYGAGIYLGEKLFF.

This clonotype was seen more than once but under ten times. The CDR3 loop is CASSWGTGTDINEQFF. The CDR3 DNA follows: TGCGCCAGCAGCTGGGGTACCGGGACAGATATTAATGAGCAGTTCTTC. The chain recombines TRBV4-1 with TRBJ2-1; 7 bases are a match to TRBD1. Germline loops: CDR1 MGHRA, CDR2 YSYEKL. V lost 5 bases and J lost 7; bases outside the gene matches: 14. The CDR3 loop spans 16 amino acids.

This clonotype appeared a single time. This rearrangement joins TRBV5-6 to TRBJ2-1; 9 positions agree with TRBD1. From germline, CDR1 is SGHDT and CDR2 YYEEEE. J was trimmed by 7 bases and V by 3 bases; bases with no gene match: 8. The CDR3 has 15 amino acids. The CDR3 is CASSSGTGLLNEQFF. The DNA for the CDR3 is TGTGCCAGCAGCTCCGGGACAGGGCTGTTGAATGAGCAGTTCTTC.

This clonotype was seen only a few times. The chain joins TRBV6-1 to TRBJ2-3; no clear D. The CDR3 sequence is 17 residues long. Germline loops: CDR1 MNHNS, CDR2 SASEGT. V was clipped by 1 base and J by 2 bases, with 16 bases between them. CDR3 sequence: CASSEGRLRLLTDTQYF. The CDR3 bases are TGTGCCAGCAGTGAAGGGCGACTTAGGCTCCTCACAGATACGCAGTATTTT.

This CDR3 reads CASSPRGKANYGYTF. CDR3 bases: TGTGCCAGCAGTCCCCGGGGCAAAGCTAACTATGGCTACACCTTC. The V gene is TRBV27, the J gene TRBJ1-2; D is possibly TRBD1 (5 bases). The CDR3 runs to 15 residues. Germline V gives CDR1 MNHEY, CDR2 SMNVEV (reference sequence). Trimming left V 5 bases short and J 0 bases short, with 13 bases between.

This clonotype was recorded a few times. This chain joins TRBV7-9 and TRBJ2-1, with TRBD1 matching 10 bases. This CDR3 has 14 residues. CDR1 and CDR2 (germline): SEHNR, FQNEAQ (reference sequence). V lost 5 bases, J lost 8 bases, and 6 bases stayed unmatched. The CDR3 coding sequence is TGTGCCAGCAGCCGTATTGGGACAGGGGATGAGCAGTTCTTC. This gives the protein CASSRIGTGDEQFF.

The chain recombines TRBV29-1 with TRBJ2-1; 7 bases are shared with TRBD1. The junction had 7 bases not matched to a gene; V was cut back by 0 bases and J by 5 bases. The germline V gene has CDR1 SQVTM and CDR2 ANQGSEA. This CDR3 has 15 residues. The CDR3 DNA sequence: TGCAGCGTTGAAGAGGTAGGGGACAGAAACAATGAGCAGTTCTTC. As protein: CSVEEVGDRNNEQFF.

Here the CDR3 DNA reads TGCAGTGCTAGGCGAGAGGGTTCGGGGACTGAAGCTTTCTTT. It is translated as CSARREGSGTEAFF. The V gene is TRBV20-1, the J gene TRBJ1-1; D gene uncertain. Germline assignment: CDR1 DFQATT and CDR2 SNEGSKA (reference sequence). V lost 3 bases and J lost 5, with 16 bases in between. This CDR3 comprises 14 residues.

The chain joins TRBV2 to TRBJ2-7; 7 positions match TRBD1. Germline-derived CDR1 and CDR2 are SNHLY and FYNNEI. J was trimmed by 6 bases and V by 4 bases; bases with no gene match: 9. The CDR3 loop spans 14 amino acids. CDR3 coding DNA: TGTGCCAGCAGTGTGGACAGGTACCTCCCCGAGCAGTACTTC. It codes for CASSVDRYLPEQYF.

J is TRBJ2-5 and V is TRBV5-6, with 10 bases lining up with TRBD2. V shed 3 bases, J shed 1 base, and the junction held 9 bases outside the gene matches. Germline V lookup: CDR1 SGHDT, CDR2 YYEEEE. This CDR3 has 17 amino acids. CDR3 region: CASSSRPSGGAQETQYF. The CDR3 DNA reads as TGTGCCAGCAGCTCCCGACCTAGCGGGGGTGCCCAAGAGACCCAGTACTTC.

This chain connects TRBV27 to TRBJ2-7; no clear D. Germline CDR1 reads MNHEY; CDR2 reads SMNVEV (reference sequence). The CDR3 totals 13 residues. V was cut by 3 bases and J by 0 bases, with 6 bases left in between. The chain's CDR3 is CASSFRSSYEQYF. The CDR3 DNA reads TGTGCCAGCAGTTTTAGGAGCTCCTACGAGCAGTACTTC.

This chain joins TRBV7-9 and TRBJ2-7; TRBD1 or TRBD2 may be the D gene (6 bases each). V lost 3 bases and J lost 0, with 12 bases in between. This CDR3 contains 15 residues. Germline V gene data show CDR1 as SEHNR and CDR2 as FQNEAQ (reference sequence). CDR3 protein: CASSLEGGPSYEQYF. CDR3 DNA sequence: TGTGCCAGCAGCTTGGAGGGGGGCCCCTCCTACGAGCAGTACTTC.

The genes are TRBV7-8 and TRBJ2-3; no clear D. Trimming cost V 6 bases and J 2 bases, with 9 bases left between them. CDR3 length equals 13 residues. The germline V gene has CDR1 SGHVS and CDR2 FQNEAQ. Here the CDR3 DNA reads TGTGCCAGCAGGCCCCACCTCACAGATACGCAGTATTTT. Its translation is CASRPHLTDTQYF.

This clonotype was seen only a few times. This chain joins TRBV18 and TRBJ2-1, with D unclear. V shed 6 bases and J shed 0 bases, with 18 bases lying between them. This CDR3 comprises 17 residues. CDR1 is KGHSH and CDR2 is LQKENI in the germline V gene. The CDR3 region is CASSSSGSFSSYNEQFF. CDR3 nucleotides: TGTGCCAGCTCTAGTAGTGGGTCCTTCAGCTCCTACAATGAGCAGTTCTTC.

This clonotype has more than one count but fewer than ten. This sequence joins TRBV28 and TRBJ2-3; the D gene is possibly TRBD1 (5 bases). The CDR3 runs to 16 residues. Deletions cut 1 base from V and 6 bases from J, with 17 bases between. Germline lookup yields CDR1 MDHEN and CDR2 SYDVKM. The CDR3 loop reads CASSLFAQGARDTQYF. The CDR3 coding sequence is TGTGCCAGCAGTTTATTCGCGCAGGGTGCCAGGGATACGCAGTATTTT.

This clonotype occurred many times. The chain links TRBV6-1 to TRBJ2-7; D uncertain. V was shortened by 7 bases and J by 3 bases, with 16 bases between the two germline ends. From germline, CDR1 is MNHNS and CDR2 SASEGT. This CDR3 spans 14 amino acids. The CDR3 sequence is CASTPVDGRYEQYF. CDR3 DNA: TGTGCCAGCACCCCCGTTGACGGGCGCTACGAGCAGTACTTC.

The V call is TRBV7-2, the J call TRBJ2-7; D gene ambiguous. CDR3 length: 15 residues. Trimming took off 1 base at V and 3 bases at J, with 13 bases between the two ends. The germline V gene has CDR1 SGHTA and CDR2 FQGNSA. The CDR3 bases are TGTGCCAGCAGCTTAGTTCGGCCCCGGTTCTACGAGCAGTACTTC. Translation: CASSLVRPRFYEQYF. The full variable domain, completed using reference TRBV7-2 and TRBJ2-7, is GAGVSQSPSNKVTEKGKDVELRCDPISGHTALYWYRQSLGQGLEFLIYFQGNSAPDKSGLPSDRFSAERTGGSVSTLTIQRTQQEDSAVYLCASSLVRPRFYEQYFGPGTRLTVT.

The CDR3 loop is CASSIQASGATYEQYF. CDR3 in DNA: TGTGCCAGTAGTATACAGGCTAGCGGGGCAACCTACGAGCAGTACTTC. The J gene is TRBJ2-7, the V gene TRBV19, with 9 bases lining up with TRBD2. The germline V gene encodes CDR1 LNHDA and CDR2 SQIVND (reference sequence). This CDR3 has 16 amino acids. V was clipped by 2 bases and J by 2 bases; unmatched bases: 7.

This sequence joins TRBV27 and TRBJ1-1; D is possibly TRBD1 (5 bases). CDR1 and CDR2 (germline): MNHEY, SMNVEV (reference sequence). This CDR3 is 14 amino acids long. V dropped 0 bases and J dropped 0 bases, with 5 bases sitting between them. CDR3: CASSLSGVNTEAFF. CDR3 bases: TGTGCCAGCAGTTTATCGGGGGTGAACACTGAAGCTTTCTTT.

This clonotype has more than one count but fewer than ten. The rearrangement links TRBV6-5 to TRBJ2-3, with D uncertain. This CDR3 is 15 amino acids long. V gave up 2 bases and J gave up 0 bases, with 9 bases separating them. Germline-derived CDR1 and CDR2 are MNHEY and SVGAGI. The CDR3 bases are TGTGCCAGCAGTTACACCGGTGTTAGCACAGATACGCAGTATTTT. Its translation: CASSYTGVSTDTQYF.

CDR3 nucleotides: TGTGCCAGCAGTGAGGGGACAGGGGCAGATACGCAGTATTTT. Protein product: CASSEGTGADTQYF. The chain uses TRBV6-1 and TRBJ2-3, with 10 positions matching TRBD1. Germline CDR1 is MNHNS and CDR2 is SASEGT. With 3 bases clipped from V and 4 bases from J, the junction kept 1 base outside the gene matches. The CDR3 has 14 residues.

The J gene is TRBJ2-7, the V gene TRBV28, with a tentative D call TRBD2 (6 bases). V was shortened by 5 bases and J by 4 bases, with 15 bases between the two germline ends. Germline CDR1 reads MDHEN; CDR2 reads SYDVKM. This CDR3 region has 14 residues. CDR3 residues: CASSPPGDVYEQYF. CDR3 bases: TGTGCCAGCAGTCCACCGGGGGACGTATACGAGCAGTACTTC.

CDR3 region: CASQGLGYTEAFF. CDR3 sequence (DNA): TGTGCCAGTCAGGGGCTCGGATACACTGAAGCTTTCTTT. The J gene is TRBJ1-1, the V gene TRBV19, with a possible D match to TRBD1 (6 bases). Germline V CDR1 and CDR2: LNHDA, SQIVND (reference sequence). The CDR3 is made up of 13 amino acids. Between the trimmed V and J ends, which lost 8 bases and 3 bases, there was a span of 13 bases.